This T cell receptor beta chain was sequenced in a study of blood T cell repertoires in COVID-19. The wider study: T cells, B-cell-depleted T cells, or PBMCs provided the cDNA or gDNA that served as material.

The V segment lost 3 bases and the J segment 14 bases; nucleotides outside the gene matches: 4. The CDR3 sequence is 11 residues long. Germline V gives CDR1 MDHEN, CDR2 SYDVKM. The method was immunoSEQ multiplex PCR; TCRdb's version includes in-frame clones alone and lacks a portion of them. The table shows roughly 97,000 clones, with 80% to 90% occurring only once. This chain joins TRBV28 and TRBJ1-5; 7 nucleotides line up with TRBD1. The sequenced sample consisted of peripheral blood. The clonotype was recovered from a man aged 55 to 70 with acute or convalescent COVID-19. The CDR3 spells CASSLTGYKHF. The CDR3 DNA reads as TGTGCCAGCAGTTTGACAGGGTATAAGCATTTT.